A single sample gave rise to the 4 T cell receptor beta chains below, sequenced in a study of blood T cell repertoires in COVID-19. Measured with immunoSEQ multiplex PCR; TCRdb has only the in-frame clones, and not every one. The data contain over 150,000 clones, roughly nine tenths of them singletons. Specimen: peripheral blood. Every receptor here comes from a man between 65 and 80 years old with active or convalescent COVID-19.

This clone was observed a few times. The genes are TRBV5-4 and TRBJ2-7; D ambiguous. V was clipped by 4 bases and J by 7 bases, with 15 bases between them. Germline CDR1 and CDR2: SGHNT and YYREEE (reference sequence). This CDR3 region has 13 residues. The CDR3 here is CASSRLPHGEQYF. CDR3 sequence (DNA): TGTGCCAGCAGCAGACTGCCCCATGGAGAGCAGTACTTC.

The V and J genes are TRBV27 and TRBJ2-7; 12 bases align to TRBD2. The CDR3 is 16 amino acids. CDR1 and CDR2 (germline): MNHEY, SMNVEV (reference sequence). V trimming: 5 bases; J trimming: 6 bases; junction bases outside the gene matches: 11. The CDR3: CASSPRGLAGPFEQYF. CDR3 DNA: TGTGCCAGCAGTCCTCGGGGACTAGCGGGTCCCTTCGAGCAGTACTTC.

The chain links TRBV19 to TRBJ1-3; 7 positions agree with TRBD1. CDR1 LNHDA and CDR2 SQIVND come from the germline V gene (reference sequence). The CDR3 is 17 residues long. V shed 5 bases and J 0 bases; nucleotides not matched to a gene: 10. CDR3 region: CASSATPGTDSGNTIYF. In DNA, the CDR3 is TGTGCCAGTAGTGCGACCCCCGGGACAGACTCTGGAAACACCATATATTTT.

Only one count was recorded for this clone. The rearrangement links TRBV5-1 to TRBJ2-5; 13 positions agree with TRBD2. The CDR3 totals 17 residues. The germline gives CDR1 SGHRS, CDR2 YFSETQ. The trim removed 4 bases at V and 1 base at J, leaving 7 bases unmatched. Here the CDR3 DNA reads TGCGCCAGCAGCCGGGGACTAGCGGGGCCTATCCAAGAGACCCAGTACTTC. Its translation: CASSRGLAGPIQETQYF.